One sample yielded the 2 T cell receptor beta chains listed below, sequenced in a study of cytomegalovirus exposure and HLA in healthy donors. It was with 60 Vbeta and 13 Jbeta primers that the PCR ran. Using immunoSEQ multiplex PCR, the repertoire was profiled, and TCRdb retains in-frame clones only, with some absent. This sample yields some 130,000 clones, of which approximately 61% are seen a single time; roughly 2.5% belongs to the top ten. What was sequenced was PBMCs. These receptors were taken from a woman in her 40s in good health and CMV-seronegative.

This clone occurred once. This chain joins TRBV11-2 and TRBJ1-5; the D is unclear. This CDR3 contains 14 residues. Germline CDR1 and CDR2: SGHAT and FQNNGV. V lost 4 bases and J 0 bases, leaving 7 bases between the germline ends. The CDR3 loop is CASSSTNSNQPQHF. The CDR3, as DNA: TGTGCCAGCAGCTCGACTAATAGCAATCAGCCCCAGCATTTT.

Here the CDR3 DNA reads TGTGCCACCGATGCGGGGGGGACTCAAGAGACCCAGTACTTC. Protein: CATDAGGTQETQYF. This chain links TRBV15 with TRBJ2-5; TRBD2 agrees at 9 bases. V shed 8 bases, J shed 2 bases, and the junction held 6 bases outside the gene matches. The CDR3 runs to 14 residues. Germline-derived CDR1 and CDR2 are LNHNV and YYDKDF (reference sequence).